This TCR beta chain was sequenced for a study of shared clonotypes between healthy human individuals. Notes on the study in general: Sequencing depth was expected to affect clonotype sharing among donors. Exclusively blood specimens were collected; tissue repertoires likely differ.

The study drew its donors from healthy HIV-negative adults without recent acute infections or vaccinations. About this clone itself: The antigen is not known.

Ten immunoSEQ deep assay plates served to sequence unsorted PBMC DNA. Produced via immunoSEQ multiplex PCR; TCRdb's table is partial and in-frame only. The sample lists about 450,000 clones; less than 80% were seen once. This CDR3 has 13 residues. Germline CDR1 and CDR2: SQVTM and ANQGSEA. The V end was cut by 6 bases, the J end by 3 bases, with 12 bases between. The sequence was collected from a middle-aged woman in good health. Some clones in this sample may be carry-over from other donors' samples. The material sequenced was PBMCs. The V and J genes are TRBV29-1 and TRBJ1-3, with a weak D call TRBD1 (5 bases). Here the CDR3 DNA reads TGCAGCGTGAGGGGCAGCCTTGGAAACACCATATATTTT. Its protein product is CSVRGSLGNTIYF.